This is a list of T cell receptor beta chains from one sample in a study of shared clonotypes between healthy human individuals. Using immunoSEQ multiplex PCR, the repertoire was profiled, and TCRdb retains in-frame clones only, with some absent. Found here are some 1,900,000 clones, about 95% of them singletons; the top ten hold more than 0.95%. Sequencing was done on a sample of naive CD8+ T cells sorted from blood. The receptors originated from a man between 18 and 35 years old in good health. Both conserved end residues are part of each CDR3. Fields, in order: V gene, clone size, D gene, J gene, CDR3 DNA, CDR3 protein. A D gene is named only where the DNA matches it firmly. Clone sizes are given selectively: once, few, many, or a class where the clone is expanded.

TRBV11-2	once	.	TRBJ2-7	TGTGCCAGCAGCTTAGATTCAAGCTCCTACGAGCAGTACTTC	CASSLDSSSYEQYF
TRBV7-9	.	TRBD2	TRBJ2-5	TGTGCCAGCAGCTCCTCAGACGGGACTAGCGGGTCCCCTTGGGAGACCCAGTACTTC	CASSSSDGTSGSPWETQYF
TRBV29-1	few	.	TRBJ1-2	TGCAGCGTTGACAGCTTTAACTATGGCTACACCTTC	CSVDSFNYGYTF
TRBV30	.	.	TRBJ2-5	TGTGCCTGGAGTGTTGGGGGGTTCCAAGAGACCCAGTACTTC	CAWSVGGFQETQYF
TRBV29-1	.	.	TRBJ2-5	TGCAGCGTTGTGGGGGCCCGGCAAGAGACCCAGTACTTC	CSVVGARQETQYF
TRBV2	.	TRBD2	TRBJ2-5	TGTGCCAGCAGTACCACGGGGGGAGAGACCCAGTACTTC	CASSTTGGETQYF
TRBV10-1	.	.	TRBJ2-3	TGCGCCAGCAGTGAGTCGAGGGGACTTGGCACAGATACGCAGTATTTT	CASSESRGLGTDTQYF
TRBV9	.	.	TRBJ2-7	TGTGCCAGCAGCGTAGCCGGGGTTGACGAGCAGTACTTC	CASSVAGVDEQYF
TRBV9	.	.	TRBJ2-2	TGTGCCAGCAGCGTAGGTCACACCGGGGAGCTGTTTTTT	CASSVGHTGELFF
TRBV6-1	once	.	TRBJ2-1	TGTGCCAGCAAGGTCCTCACAGCCTACAATGAGCAGTTCTTC	CASKVLTAYNEQFF
TRBV5-4	.	.	TRBJ2-2	TGTGCCAGCAGCTCACAACGGGGTAGCGAGAACGGGGAGCTGTTTTTT	CASSSQRGSENGELFF
TRBV19	.	.	TRBJ1-1	TGTGCCAGTAGTATAGCAGTGAACACTGAAGCTTTCTTT	CASSIAVNTEAFF
TRBV2	.	.	TRBJ1-1	TGTGCCAGCAGGGCAACCACGAGGAACACTGAAGCTTTCTTT	CASRATTRNTEAFF
TRBV5-4	.	.	TRBJ2-1	TGTGCCAGCAGCGAAGGGGATACGATCTTTGGCTACAATGAGCAGTTCTTC	CASSEGDTIFGYNEQFF
TRBV10-3	.	TRBD2	TRBJ2-1	TGTGCCATCAGTGAGACGCCCGGGCGGGAGGCCCCCTCCAATGAGCAGTTCTTC	CAISETPGREAPSNEQFF
TRBV6-5	.	.	TRBJ2-1	TGTGCCAGCAGTTACTCAGGAGAGGGCAATGAGCAGTTCTTC	CASSYSGEGNEQFF
TRBV2	.	TRBD2	TRBJ2-7	TGTGCCAGCAGTGGGACTAGCGAAAGATGGGCCTACGAGCAGTACTTC	CASSGTSERWAYEQYF
TRBV15	.	.	TRBJ2-2	TGTGCCACCAGCAGACGACGCCCAGTTGAGCCCACCGGGGAGCTGTTTTTT	CATSRRRPVEPTGELFF
TRBV30	.	TRBD2	TRBJ2-7	TGTGCCTGGAATCCCCACCAAGCGGGACCCGAGAGCCCGGTCTACGAGCAGTACTTC	CAWNPHQAGPESPVYEQYF
TRBV18	.	.	TRBJ1-1	TGTGCCAGCTCACCAGGGACACCTCCTGAAGCTTTCTTT	CASSPGTPPEAFF
TRBV7-2	.	.	TRBJ1-4	TGTGCCAGCAGTAGAACGGGGACTAATGAAAAACTGTTTTTT	CASSRTGTNEKLFF
TRBV6-1	.	TRBD1	TRBJ1-1	TGTGCCAGCAGTGCACGACAGGGGGCAGTGAGCACTGAAGCTTTCTTT	CASSARQGAVSTEAFF
TRBV9	.	TRBD2	TRBJ2-3	TGTGCCAGCAGCGCCGGTGTCAGTAGCGGGGGGCCCACAGATACGCAGTATTTT	CASSAGVSSGGPTDTQYF
TRBV27	.	.	TRBJ1-2	TGTGCCAGCAGTTTGGTCAGGACAGATTATGGCTACACCTTC	CASSLVRTDYGYTF
TRBV19	.	.	TRBJ2-2	TGTGCCAGTGGTCAGACTAACACCGGGGAGCTGTTTTTT	CASGQTNTGELFF
TRBV6-1	.	TRBD2	TRBJ2-7	TGTGCCAGTACCGTGAGTAGCGGGAGGGCCTACGAGCAGTACTTC	CASTVSSGRAYEQYF
TRBV4-3	.	TRBD2	TRBJ2-1	TGCGCCAGCAGCCAAGGAAGTCTAGCGGGAGTGGGCTCCTACAATGAGCAGTTCTTC	CASSQGSLAGVGSYNEQFF
TRBV10-2	.	.	TRBJ1-1	TGCGCCAGCAGTGAGTCGGGGGGCGGCGGGGCTGAAGCTTTCTTT	CASSESGGGGAEAFF
TRBV11-3	.	TRBD1	TRBJ1-1	TGTGCCAGCAGCCCAGGGGGAGGGGTTGAAGCTTTCTTT	CASSPGGGVEAFF
TRBV28	.	.	TRBJ2-7	TGTGCCAGCAGTCCCCAGTCCTACGAGCAGTACTTC	CASSPQSYEQYF
TRBV6-5	.	.	TRBJ2-2	TGTGCCAGCAGTCCTTCAGGTTACACCGGGGAGCTGTTTTTT	CASSPSGYTGELFF
TRBV28	.	.	TRBJ1-2	TGTGCCAGCAGTCCCGGGGGGTCTTATGGCTACACCTTC	CASSPGGSYGYTF
TRBV19	.	.	TRBJ1-1	TGTGCCAGTAGTACGGGGCTTAACACTGAAGCTTTCTTT	CASSTGLNTEAFF
TRBV2	.	TRBD2	TRBJ2-7	TGTGCCAGCAGCCTCACTAGCGCTACCTACGAGCAGTACTTC	CASSLTSATYEQYF
TRBV6-5	once	.	TRBJ2-3	TGTGCCAGCAGTTACCTGATGGGGGGAGCGCCAGATACGCAGTATTTT	CASSYLMGGAPDTQYF
TRBV7-7	.	.	TRBJ2-3	TGTGCTAGCAGCTCCGGGCCCACAGATACGCAGTATTTT	CASSSGPTDTQYF
TRBV6-1	.	.	TRBJ1-1	TGTGCCAGCAGAGTCGCGGGGTTGAACACTGAAGCTTTCTTT	CASRVAGLNTEAFF
TRBV18	.	.	TRBJ1-2	TGTGCCAGCTCACCGGAGCAAAGACAGCCCCGGGGCTACACCTTC	CASSPEQRQPRGYTF
TRBV5-5	.	TRBD2	TRBJ2-7	TGTGCCAGCACCCTGGGAGGGGCGGGTGAGCAGTACTTC	CASTLGGAGEQYF
TRBV6-5	.	.	TRBJ2-7	TGTGCCAGCAGAATTGACACCTTCTACGAGCAGTACTTC	CASRIDTFYEQYF
TRBV14	.	.	TRBJ2-7	TGTGCCAGCAGCCCGCGGGACAGCCCGTACGAGCAGTACTTC	CASSPRDSPYEQYF
TRBV7-2	.	.	TRBJ2-3	TGTGCCAGCAGTTCCCTAGCCTCTAGCACAGATACGCAGTATTTT	CASSSLASSTDTQYF
TRBV5-1	.	.	TRBJ2-7	TGCGCCAGCAGCCACGGGAAATTCTACGAGCAGTACTTC	CASSHGKFYEQYF
TRBV18	once	.	TRBJ2-2	TGTGCCAGCTCACCATTCCAGACCACCGGGGAGCTGTTTTTT	CASSPFQTTGELFF
TRBV7-2	.	TRBD1	TRBJ2-7	TGTGCCAGCAGCTTACTCCCCGGGACAGAGGCTAACTACGAGCAGTACTTC	CASSLLPGTEANYEQYF
TRBV2	.	.	TRBJ1-1	TGTGCCAGCAGTGAATTCGCAGCCATGAACACTGAAGCTTTCTTT	CASSEFAAMNTEAFF
TRBV29-1	.	.	TRBJ2-1	TGCAGCGCCAAACCCCTCAATGAGCAGTTCTTC	CSAKPLNEQFF
TRBV25-1	.	.	TRBJ1-2	TGTGCCAGCAGTGAAGGGGGCGACTATGGCTACACCTTC	CASSEGGDYGYTF
TRBV5-1	.	TRBD2	TRBJ2-3	TGCGCCAGCAGCTTGGCCCAGACTAGCGGGGGGGCCTTCACAGATACGCAGTATTTT	CASSLAQTSGGAFTDTQYF
TRBV28	.	.	TRBJ2-7	TGTGCCATCGAGAACCGGCAGGGCTTGTACGAGCAGTACTTC	CAIENRQGLYEQYF
TRBV6-5	.	.	TRBJ2-5	TGTGCCAGCAGTTACTCGAAAGGGGGGGGAGAGACCCAGTACTTC	CASSYSKGGGETQYF
TRBV30	.	.	TRBJ1-1	TGTGCCTGGAGTGGGGGGACGGCAATGAACACTGAAGCTTTCTTT	CAWSGGTAMNTEAFF
TRBV9	.	TRBD1	TRBJ1-2	TGTGCCAGCAGCATAGGACAGGGGGGAGACTATGGCTACACCTTC	CASSIGQGGDYGYTF
TRBV7-3	once	.	TRBJ2-2	TGTGCCAGCAGCTTAAGGGTCACCCCGCCCGGGGAGCTGTTTTTT	CASSLRVTPPGELFF
TRBV4-3	.	TRBD1	TRBJ1-1	TGCGCCAGCAGCCAAGTAATGGGACAGCACACTGAAGCTTTCTTT	CASSQVMGQHTEAFF
TRBV27	.	.	TRBJ2-5	TGTGCCAGCAGAGGGGGCCAAGAGACCCAGTACTTC	CASRGGQETQYF
TRBV6-5	.	.	TRBJ1-1	TGTGCCAGCAGTTACTTGCAGGGGACGAGGACTGAAGCTTTCTTT	CASSYLQGTRTEAFF
TRBV5-4	.	.	TRBJ2-2	TGTGCCAGCAGGCTCCCCACCGGGGAGCTGTTTTTT	CASRLPTGELFF
TRBV7-9	once	TRBD2	TRBJ2-1	TGTGCCAGCAGCTTAAGGGGTAGCGGGTCCTACAATGAGCAGTTCTTC	CASSLRGSGSYNEQFF